Below, 27 T cell receptor beta chains from the same sample are listed, as sequenced in a study of blood T cell repertoires in COVID-19. The table came from immunoSEQ multiplex PCR; TCRdb's copy has only in-frame clones and leaves some out. Found here are 200,000 to 300,000 clones, nearly 90% of them singletons; the top ten hold 3% to 3.5%. The sample was peripheral blood. Every receptor here comes from a man younger than 35 with active or convalescent COVID-19.

The rearrangement links TRBV7-2 to TRBJ1-5, with TRBD1 as a possible D gene (5 bases). Deletions cut 1 base from V and 2 bases from J, with 9 bases between. The CDR3 runs to 15 residues. Looked up from germline, CDR1 is SGHTA and CDR2 is FQGNSA. The CDR3 coding sequence is TGTGCCAGCAGCTTAGTGGGGCAGGGCAATCAGCCCCAGCATTTT. It yields the protein CASSLVGQGNQPQHF. The variable domain in full, with the rest retrieved from reference TRBV7-2 and TRBJ1-5, is GAGVSQSPSNKVTEKGKDVELRCDPISGHTALYWYRQSLGQGLEFLIYFQGNSAPDKSGLPSDRFSAERTGGSVSTLTIQRTQQEDSAVYLCASSLVGQGNQPQHFGDGTRLSIL.

The V gene is TRBV2, the J gene TRBJ2-7; 8 bases are shared with TRBD1. The CDR3 has 14 residues. Germline V gives CDR1 SNHLY, CDR2 FYNNEI. Losses at the gene ends were 9 bases for V and 0 bases for J; bases not matched to a gene: 7. The CDR3 region has the DNA TGTGCCAGTTCGACCGGGACAGGCTCCTACGAGCAGTACTTC. Its protein is CASSTGTGSYEQYF.

The CDR3 protein is CASSLGRLGTSGRHEQFF. Written as DNA, the CDR3 is TGCGCCAGCAGCTTGGGACGTTTGGGGACTAGCGGGAGGCATGAGCAGTTCTTC. The rearrangement uses TRBV5-1 and TRBJ2-1; 15 bases line up with TRBD2. The CDR3 is 18 amino acids. The junction had 9 bases not matched to a gene; V was cut back by 0 bases and J by 8 bases. Germline values: CDR1 SGHRS, CDR2 YFSETQ.

The chain uses TRBV4-2 and TRBJ1-5; TRBD1 might be the D (6 bases). The CDR3 covers 15 residues. Germline CDR1 LGHNA, CDR2 YNFKEQ. V lost 4 bases and J 6 bases, leaving 16 bases between the germline ends. DNA for the CDR3: TGTGCCAGCAGCCTCAGAAGGGGGGAGGGTCAGCCCCAGCATTTT. Protein sequence: CASSLRRGEGQPQHF.

V gene TRBV15 combines with J gene TRBJ1-3; no clear D gene. Germline loops: CDR1 LNHNV, CDR2 YYDKDF (reference sequence). The CDR3 runs to 15 residues. V gave up 3 bases and J gave up 0 bases, with 9 bases separating them. In nucleotides, the CDR3 is TGTGCCACCAGCAGGTCAGGAGGCTCTGGAAACACCATATATTTT. Its translation: CATSRSGGSGNTIYF.

The genes are TRBV20-1 and TRBJ2-7; D is unresolved. The CDR3 length is 11 residues. Germline V lookup: CDR1 DFQATT, CDR2 SNEGSKA (reference sequence). The V end was cut by 3 bases, the J end by 3 bases, with 6 bases between. CDR3 nucleotide sequence: TGCAGTGCTAGTTCCGGCTACGAGCAGTACTTC. Translated: CSASSGYEQYF.

This sequence joins TRBV19 and TRBJ2-1; 9 bases are shared with TRBD2. This CDR3 region has 16 residues. The germline CDR1 and CDR2 sequences are LNHDA and SQIVND (reference sequence). The V segment lost 7 bases and the J segment 8 bases; nucleotides outside the gene matches: 15. The CDR3 sequence is CASTVALAGKWDEQFF. In nucleotides, the CDR3 is TGTGCCAGTACCGTAGCCCTAGCGGGAAAATGGGATGAGCAGTTCTTC.

The V gene is TRBV7-2, the J gene TRBJ1-2, with D tentatively TRBD1 (5 bases). Germline V gene lookup returns CDR1 SGHTA and CDR2 FQGNSA. This CDR3 has 15 residues. V dropped 4 bases and J dropped 4 bases, with 16 bases sitting between them. CDR3 sequence: CASSSRTTPFYGYTF. The CDR3 region has the DNA TGTGCCAGCAGCTCCCGGACAACCCCGTTCTATGGCTACACCTTC.

The gene calls are TRBV7-2 and TRBJ2-1, with 7 bases that match TRBD2. Per the germline V gene, CDR1 is SGHTA and CDR2 is FQGNSA. V shed 5 bases, J shed 10 bases, and the junction held 5 bases outside the gene matches. The CDR3 runs 12 residues. This CDR3 reads CASSPGTNEQFF. CDR3 in DNA: TGTGCCAGCAGCCCGGGGACTAACGAGCAGTTCTTC.

V and J are TRBV7-9 and TRBJ2-6; a possible D gene is TRBD1 (6 bases). V was clipped by 4 bases and J by 0 bases, with 16 bases between them. Germline V gene lookup returns CDR1 SEHNR and CDR2 FQNEAQ (reference sequence). The CDR3 is 18 residues long. CDR3 sequence (DNA): TGTGCCAGCAGCTCCCTTCCGGGACAACGCTCTGGGGCCAACGTCCTGACTTTC. Encoded protein: CASSSLPGQRSGANVLTF.

The V call is TRBV10-2, the J call TRBJ1-6; D gene ambiguous. V was cut by 7 bases and J by 9 bases, with 13 bases left in between. The CDR3 contains 13 residues. CDR1 and CDR2 from the germline V gene are WSHSY and SAAADI. CDR3 sequence (DNA): TGCGCCAGCACCCTTGACACGGCTTCACCCCTCCACTTT. This translates into CASTLDTASPLHF.

The chain recombines TRBV25-1 with TRBJ2-3, with D maybe TRBD1 (5 bases). The length of the CDR3 is 14 residues. The germline gives CDR1 MGHDK, CDR2 SYGVNS. Trimming took 5 bases from V and 4 from J, leaving 13 bases between them. DNA for the CDR3: TGTGCCAGCAGTTCGGCCAGGGCGGCAGATACGCAGTATTTT. It yields the protein CASSSARAADTQYF.

The chain links TRBV18 to TRBJ2-3; 7 bases fit TRBD2. The length of the CDR3 is 14 residues. The J segment lost 5 bases and the V segment lost 5 bases, leaving 7 bases of the junction unmatched. Germline CDR1 and CDR2: KGHSH and LQKENI. The CDR3 reads CASSDEAGRDTQYF. The CDR3, as DNA: TGTGCCAGCTCAGACGAAGCGGGACGAGATACGCAGTATTTT.

The V call is TRBV3-1 (or the pseudogene TRBV3-2), the J call TRBJ2-5; D gene ambiguous. Germline CDR1 reads LGHDT; CDR2 reads YNNKEL (reference sequence). This CDR3 is built from 15 residues. V was trimmed by 0 bases and J by 0 bases, leaving 8 bases between them. CDR3 bases: TGTGCCAGCAGCCAAGACGGGTTAAACCAAGAGACCCAGTACTTC. Amino acids: CASSQDGLNQETQYF.

The chain carries TRBV7-2 and TRBJ1-5; D uncertain. The V end lost 0 bases, the J end lost 6 bases, and 9 bases lay between the germline ends. The CDR3 sequence is 14 residues long. The germline V gene has CDR1 SGHTA and CDR2 FQGNSA. The CDR3 region has the DNA TGTGCCAGCAGCTTAGCGGAGGGAAGTCAGCCCCAGCATTTT. This gives the protein CASSLAEGSQPQHF.

V usage is TRBV6-5 and J usage is TRBJ2-7, with D tentatively TRBD2 (5 bases). The V end lost 6 bases, the J end lost 5 bases, and 20 bases lay between the germline ends. The CDR3 loop spans 15 amino acids. Germline V gene sequence: CDR1 MNHEY, CDR2 SVGAGI. The CDR3 loop reads CASRSVLEGRHEQYF. In DNA form, the CDR3 reads TGTGCCAGCAGATCCGTCCTAGAGGGAAGACACGAGCAGTACTTC.

The chain links TRBV5-1 to TRBJ1-1; D may be TRBD1 (6 bases). The germline V gene has CDR1 SGHRS and CDR2 YFSETQ. This CDR3 spans 13 amino acids. Trimming stripped 6 bases from V and 1 base from J, with 10 bases between. The CDR3 protein is CASMGAENTEAFF. As DNA, the CDR3 is TGCGCCAGCATGGGGGCGGAGAACACTGAAGCTTTCTTT.

This sequence joins TRBV19 and TRBJ2-7; possibly TRBD1 for D (6 bases). Germline V CDR1 and CDR2: LNHDA, SQIVND (reference sequence). The CDR3 length is 14 residues. Trimming took off 4 bases at V and 1 base at J, with 11 bases between the two ends. The CDR3 bases are TGTGCCAGTAGTAGGAGGACAGATTCCTACGAGCAGTACTTC. Translated: CASSRRTDSYEQYF.

V is TRBV5-4 and J is TRBJ1-1; tentative D call: TRBD1 (6 bases). The germline CDR1 and CDR2 sequences are SGHNT and YYREEE (reference sequence). Trimming took 3 bases from V and 4 from J, leaving 16 bases between them. CDR3 length: 15 amino acids. CDR3 sequence reads: CASSSSLGAATEAFF. The CDR3 nucleotides read TGTGCCAGCAGCTCCTCCTTGGGGGCTGCCACTGAAGCTTTCTTT.

J is TRBJ2-7 and V is TRBV7-9; D is possibly TRBD1 (5 bases). The germline CDR1 and CDR2 sequences are SEHNR and FQNEAQ (reference sequence). Trimming took 5 bases from V and 3 from J, leaving 14 bases between them. The CDR3 sequence is 14 residues long. The CDR3 bases are TGTGCCAGCAGCCAGGACACGTCGAACTACGAGCAGTACTTC. This encodes CASSQDTSNYEQYF.

The rearrangement joins TRBV2 to TRBJ2-7; 8 nucleotides match TRBD2. Trimming took 3 bases from V and 0 from J; bases not matched to a gene: 10. CDR1 and CDR2 (germline): SNHLY, FYNNEI. This CDR3 has 17 residues. CDR3 sequence (DNA): TGTGCCAGCAGTGATGGGACTAGACTTTCCTTCTCCTACGAGCAGTACTTC. Translated, it gives CASSDGTRLSFSYEQYF.

The chain has TRBV19 and TRBJ1-5, with 11 bases lining up with TRBD1. Per germline, CDR1 LNHDA and CDR2 SQIVND (reference sequence). The CDR3 consists of 15 residues. Trimming cost V 7 bases and J 8 bases; bases outside gene matches: 10. The chain's CDR3 is CASTIGTGGFKPQHF. DNA for the CDR3: TGTGCCAGTACCATCGGGACAGGGGGGTTCAAGCCCCAGCATTTT.

The chain uses TRBV4-3 and TRBJ2-4; tentatively, D is TRBD2 (6 bases). The CDR3 has 15 amino acids. Trimming pared 0 bases from V and 5 bases from J, leaving 11 bases between. Germline V gene lookup returns CDR1 LGHNA and CDR2 YSLEER. The CDR3 coding sequence is TGCGCCAGCAGCCAAGATGGAGGGACGGAAAACATTCAGTACTTC. Protein: CASSQDGGTENIQYF.

The chain recombines TRBV6-2 or TRBV6-3 with TRBJ1-1, with D hard to call. The V gene lost 3 bases and the J gene lost 4 bases, with 9 bases spanning the gap. This CDR3 spans 13 amino acids. Germline V lookup: CDR1 MNHEY, CDR2 SVGEGT. The CDR3 DNA is TGTGCCAGCAGTTATGGGCCCATCACTGAAGCTTTCTTT. Translation: CASSYGPITEAFF.

The chain employs TRBV4-3 and TRBJ1-1; tentatively, D is TRBD1 (5 bases). The V end lost 0 bases, the J end lost 6 bases, and 17 bases lay between the germline ends. The length of the CDR3 is 16 residues. Germline V lookup: CDR1 LGHNA, CDR2 YSLEER. The CDR3 DNA is TGCGCCAGCAGCCAAGATTTTAGCAGGGAGGGTGCTGAAGCTTTCTTT. Protein: CASSQDFSREGAEAFF.

This clone was detected only a few times. V usage is TRBV12-5 and J usage is TRBJ1-1; the match to TRBD1 covers 9 bases. Trimming cost V 5 bases and J 5 bases; bases outside gene matches: 9. CDR1 and CDR2 from the germline V gene are LGHNT and FRNRAP. CDR3 length equals 15 residues. CDR3 amino acids: CASGAAGTGSTEAFF. The CDR3 nucleotides read TGTGCTAGTGGTGCCGCCGGGACAGGGAGTACTGAAGCTTTCTTT.

For the CDR3, the DNA is TGTGCCAGCAGCGTCGGGTGGGGACAGGCCTCCTATGGCTACACCTTC. This translates into CASSVGWGQASYGYTF. The chain recombines TRBV9 with TRBJ1-2; 8 nucleotides agree with TRBD1. This CDR3 is 16 amino acids long. J was trimmed by 4 bases and V by 2 bases; bases with no gene match: 10. CDR1 SGDLS and CDR2 YYNGEE come from the germline V gene. The whole variable domain, filled in from reference TRBV9 and TRBJ1-2, reads DSGVTQTPKHLITATGQRVTLRCSPRSGDLSVYWYQQSLDQGLQFLIQYYNGEERAKGNILERFSAQQFPDLHSELNLSSLELGDSALYFCASSVGWGQASYGYTFGSGTRLTVV.